The 22 T cell receptor beta chains presented below share a single source sample, sequenced in a study of metastatic and nonmetastatic thyroid tumors. TCRdb reprocessed the PCR reads using MiXCR. The sample consists of 6,500 to 8,500 clones, 24% of them appearing once. Patients were all untreated before their thyroid surgery. What was sequenced was tumor tissue. The receptors were gathered from a female donor with papillary thyroid cancer or a benign thyroid nodule (not recorded which). Some clones in this sample may be carry-over from other donors' samples.

This clone is medium-sized within its sample. The chain carries TRBV2 and TRBJ2-7, with a tentative D call TRBD1 (6 bases). V gave up 8 bases and J gave up 0 bases, with 11 bases separating them. This CDR3 contains 13 residues. CDR1 is SNHLY and CDR2 is FYNNEI in the germline V gene. CDR3 amino acids: CASARDNSYEQYF. In DNA form, the CDR3 reads TGTGCCAGCGCCAGGGACAACTCCTACGAGCAGTACTTC. The variable domain in full, completed from reference TRBV2 and TRBJ2-7, reads EPEVTQTPSHQVTQMGQEVILRCVPISNHLYFYWYRQILGQKVEFLVSFYNNEISEKSEIFDDQFSVERPDGSNFTLKIRSTKLEDSAMYFCASARDNSYEQYFGPGTRLTVT.

This clone has more than one count but fewer than ten. The junction and the germline gene differ at one end; a read error may be behind it. V usage is TRBV10-3 and J usage is TRBJ1-1; D unresolved. Germline V gene lookup returns CDR1 ENHRY and CDR2 SYGVKD. CDR3 size: 14 residues. In nucleotides, the CDR3 is TGTGCCATCGGCTCGCGACTGGGAGCGCCTGAAGTTTTCTTT. Its translation is CAIGSRLGAPEVFF.

This clone is classed as medium-sized. This rearrangement joins TRBV24-1 to TRBJ2-3; 8 bases are shared with TRBD1. The CDR3 has 15 residues. CDR1 and CDR2 (germline): KGHDR, SFDVKD. Trimming at V came to 8 bases and at J to 2 bases, leaving 8 bases not matched to a gene. CDR3 bases: TGTGCCACCACCCAGGGGGCCGACCTCACAGATACGCAGTATTTT. Translated, it gives CATTQGADLTDTQYF.

By frequency in the sample, this clone is medium-sized (0.01 to 0.1%). The rearrangement uses TRBV12-3 or TRBV12-4 and TRBJ1-1; possible D gene TRBD1, 5 bases. This CDR3 contains 14 residues. V shed 3 bases and J shed 4 bases, with 12 bases lying between them. The CDR3 region has the DNA TGTGCCAGCAGTTTGAGGGGCATTGGCACTGAAGCTTTCTTT. Translating gives CASSLRGIGTEAFF.

The chain has TRBV5-1 and TRBJ1-5; D gene unclear. The CDR3 totals 13 residues. The V end lost 1 base, the J end lost 7 bases, and 9 bases lay between the germline ends. Germline V gene lookup returns CDR1 SGHRS and CDR2 YFSETQ. CDR3 nucleotides: TGCGCCAGCAGCTTGTCGGGAGACCAGCCCCAGCATTTT. As protein: CASSLSGDQPQHF.

This clone was counted between two and nine times. V and J are TRBV6-5 and TRBJ2-1, with 15 positions matching TRBD2. V shed 6 bases and J 4 bases; nucleotides not matched to a gene: 7. Per the germline V gene, CDR1 is MNHEY and CDR2 is SVGAGI. The CDR3 is made up of 17 amino acids. The CDR3 DNA reads TGTGCCAGCAGGGTCGGGACTAGCGGGGGGATATACAATGAGCAGTTCTTC. Translating gives CASRVGTSGGIYNEQFF.

This clone showed up many times. The V call is TRBV20-1, the J call TRBJ1-6; D remains unclear. The CDR3 has 16 residues. V was shortened by 4 bases and J by 0 bases, with 13 bases between the two germline ends. Germline lookup yields CDR1 DFQATT and CDR2 SNEGSKA (reference sequence). As DNA, the CDR3 is TGCAGTGCTATCCCTGGGCCGAGCTCCTATAATTCACCCCTCCACTTT. It yields the protein CSAIPGPSSYNSPLHF.

By sample fraction, this clone is medium-sized. The chain links TRBV27 to TRBJ2-1; D might be TRBD2 (5 bases). The CDR3 is made up of 14 amino acids. CDR1 is MNHEY and CDR2 is SMNVEV in the germline V gene (reference sequence). Trimming took off 5 bases at V and 9 bases at J, with 17 bases between the two ends. The CDR3 region has the DNA TGTGCCAGCAGTCGGGATTTGACGGGCGGTGAGCAGTTCTTC. Amino acids: CASSRDLTGGEQFF.

On this clone itself: The CDR3 does not close with the conserved phenylalanine or tryptophan, likely indicating a read error. The limits of the CDR3 on the DNA are not certain, so only TCRdb's listed CDR3 is given. This chain uses TRBV20-1 with TRBJ2-5. A total of 8 residues make up the CDR3, ends included. CDR1 is DFQATT, CDR2 SNEGSKA, per germline (reference sequence). CDR3 sequence reads: CSASPGTI.

There are a few counts of this clone. This chain uses TRBV6-1 with TRBJ2-5; 7 bases align to TRBD2. The CDR3 runs to 15 residues. Trimming took 6 bases from V and 5 from J; bases not matched to a gene: 12. The V gene's germline CDR1 is MNHNS and CDR2 SASEGT. CDR3 coding DNA: TGTGCCAGCAGACAGGCCGGGACTAATAGGGAGACCCAGTACTTC. Protein product: CASRQAGTNRETQYF.

A note on this clone: At one boundary the junction diverges from the germline segment, which might be a read error. V and J are TRBV6-1 and TRBJ2-3; 8 bases are a match to TRBD2. The CDR3 has 14 residues. Germline CDR1 reads MNHNS; CDR2 reads SASEGT. The CDR3 bases are TGCGCCAGCAGTGCTAGCGGGTGCACAGATACGCAGTATTTT. As protein: CASSASGCTDTQYF.

This clone showed up many times. The chain joins TRBV18 to TRBJ2-7; D not certain. V was clipped by 6 bases and J by 0 bases, with 3 bases between them. Germline loops: CDR1 KGHSH, CDR2 LQKENI. CDR3 length: 11 amino acids. This chain's CDR3 is CASSRSYEQYF. DNA for the CDR3: TGTGCCAGCTCGCGCTCCTACGAGCAGTACTTC.

Note on this clone: An end of the junction differs from the germline gene, which may be a read error. For the CDR3, the DNA is TGTGCCAGTAGTGTGTCACTAGCGGGGGCCTCCGAGAAGTACTTC. Translated: CASSVSLAGASEKYF. This chain connects TRBV19 to TRBJ2-7; the match to TRBD2 covers 11 bases. The CDR3 is made up of 15 amino acids. Germline loops: CDR1 LNHDA, CDR2 SQIVND (reference sequence).

This clone is medium-sized within its sample. The junction does not match germline at one end; this may be a read error. This same CDR3 is encoded by further DNA sequences in the sample. This chain connects TRBV11-2 to TRBJ2-1; 11 positions agree with TRBD2. The CDR3 loop spans 15 amino acids. Germline CDR1 and CDR2: SGHAT and FQNNGV. The CDR3 protein is CASSSPGLADSGTIF. The DNA of the CDR3 is TGTGCCAGCAGCTCCCCGGGACTAGCGGACTCCGGAACCATCTTC.

This clone was seen repeatedly, ten times or more. One end of the junction does not line up with germline, which may come from a read error. V is TRBV2 and J is TRBJ1-4; D remains ambiguous. The CDR3 extends over 13 amino acids. Germline V gene data show CDR1 as SNHLY and CDR2 as FYNNEI. The CDR3 bases are TGTGCCAGCAATGAAAATGTCGGTGAAAAACTGTTTTTT. Amino acid sequence: CASNENVGEKLFF.

V usage is TRBV5-1 and J usage is TRBJ2-3; TRBD1 aligns across 7 bases. The CDR3 covers 15 residues. Unmatched junction bases numbered 8, after V lost 4 bases and J lost 3 bases. Germline V lookup: CDR1 SGHRS, CDR2 YFSETQ. CDR3 DNA: TGCGCCAGCAGCGACCCCAGACAGGGAACAGATACGCAGTATTTT. This translates into CASSDPRQGTDTQYF.

By frequency in the sample, this clone is medium-sized. V usage is TRBV2 and J usage is TRBJ2-7, with D perhaps matching TRBD1 (6 bases). The germline V gene encodes CDR1 SNHLY and CDR2 FYNNEI. CDR3 length: 16 residues. V was clipped by 6 bases and J by 3 bases, with 21 bases between them. CDR3 nucleotide sequence: TGTGCCAGCAGCCGAGGAGACAGGACGAAATTCTACGAGCAGTACTTC. Translation: CASSRGDRTKFYEQYF.

This clone came up a few times. A junction end diverges from the germline sequence, so it may reflect a read error. For the CDR3, the DNA is TGTGTCAGCAAAGGGGGATCTCGCTCAGATACGCAGTATTTT. Translating gives CVSKGGSRSDTQYF. The chain joins TRBV27 to TRBJ2-3, with D perhaps matching TRBD1 (6 bases). The length of the CDR3 is 14 residues. Germline V CDR1 and CDR2: MNHEY, SMNVEV (reference sequence).

The sample holds a few counts of this clone. CDR3 sequence: CASSTTLNTEAFF. The DNA for the CDR3 is TGTGCCAGCAGTACCACACTGAACACTGAAGCTTTCTTT. The gene calls are TRBV6-2 or TRBV6-3 and TRBJ1-1; D unclear. The CDR3 length is 13 residues. CDR1 is MNHEY and CDR2 is SVGEGT in the germline V gene. Trimming stripped 5 bases from V and 0 bases from J, with 7 bases between.

This chain links TRBV11-2 with TRBJ2-1; D perhaps matches TRBD2 (6 bases). There are 16 residues in the CDR3. Germline CDR1 SGHAT, CDR2 FQNNGV. The V gene lost 4 bases and the J gene lost 1 base, with 14 bases spanning the gap. The DNA of the CDR3 is TGTGCCAGCAGCTCGATACTAGCAGGTTCCTACAATGAGCAGTTCTTC. Residues: CASSSILAGSYNEQFF.

Concerning this clone: No conserved phenylalanine or tryptophan ends this CDR3, so it is likely a read error. The limits of the CDR3 on the DNA are not certain, so only TCRdb's listed CDR3 is given. CDR3 protein: CASIYGQGLGYSC. This chain connects TRBV6-5 to TRBJ1-2; TRBD1, the table's D call, was not compared with the DNA. Per the germline V gene, CDR1 is MNHEY and CDR2 is SVGAGI. Ends included, the CDR3 has 13 residues.

The gene calls are TRBV6-1 and TRBJ1-6, with D maybe TRBD1 (5 bases). The CDR3 loop spans 14 amino acids. CDR1 and CDR2 (germline): MNHNS, SASEGT. Between the trimmed V and J ends, which lost 2 bases and 6 bases, there was a span of 8 bases. The CDR3 loop reads CASSELQANSPLHF. The CDR3 region has the DNA TGTGCCAGCAGTGAACTACAGGCTAATTCACCCCTCCACTTT.